The 12 T cell receptor beta chains in this list originate from one sample, sequenced in a study of control samples from healthy donors and cancer patients. Assay: immunoSEQ multiplex PCR; the TCRdb copy retains only in-frame clones and omits some. The sample includes 55,000 to 75,000 clones, 87% of them seen just once. The sample comprised PBMCs. The source of these receptors is a woman in her forties or fifties with head and neck cancer.

V and J are TRBV12-3 or TRBV12-4 and TRBJ2-2, with a tentative D call TRBD2 (6 bases). CDR3 length equals 13 residues. Trimming stripped 8 bases from V and 9 bases from J, with 16 bases between. This chain's CDR3 is CASWEAGQRELFF. For the CDR3, the DNA is TGTGCCAGCTGGGAGGCAGGCCAACGGGAGCTGTTTTTT.

The rearrangement joins TRBV6-5 to TRBJ1-1; TRBD1 agrees at 9 bases. V trimming: 5 bases; J trimming: 6 bases; junction bases outside the gene matches: 7. Germline CDR1 is MNHEY and CDR2 is SVGAGI. There are 14 residues in the CDR3. Written as DNA, the CDR3 is TGTGCCAGCAGTAGGGGACAGGGATACGCTGAAGCTTTCTTT. Protein sequence: CASSRGQGYAEAFF.

V usage is TRBV10-3 and J usage is TRBJ2-7, with 9 bases identical to TRBD1. Per the germline V gene, CDR1 is ENHRY and CDR2 is SYGVKD. V lost 10 bases, J lost 5 bases, and 9 bases stayed unmatched. There are 13 residues in the CDR3. The CDR3 region is CARSRDRVDEQYF. CDR3 nucleotides: TGTGCCAGGTCCCGGGACAGGGTGGACGAGCAGTACTTC.

This chain joins TRBV7-3 and TRBJ2-5, with D possibly matching TRBD1 (5 bases). Trimming removed 3 bases from V and 3 bases from J, with 8 bases in between. There are 13 residues in the CDR3. Germline lookup yields CDR1 SGHTA and CDR2 FQGTGA. The CDR3, as DNA: TGTGCCAGCAGCTTGGGGCAGAAAGAGACCCAGTACTTC. The encoded protein is CASSLGQKETQYF. The variable domain in full, with the rest retrieved from reference TRBV7-3 and TRBJ2-5, is GAGVSQTPSNKVTEKGKYVELRCDPISGHTALYWYRQSLGQGPEFLIYFQGTGAADDSGLPNDRFFAVRPEGSVSTLKIQRTERGDSAVYLCASSLGQKETQYFGPGTRLLVL.

The chain joins TRBV4-3 to TRBJ1-5, with 7 positions matching TRBD1. Looked up from germline, CDR1 is LGHNA and CDR2 is YSLEER. The trim removed 0 bases at V and 1 base at J, leaving 3 bases unmatched. This CDR3 has 16 residues. The CDR3 spells CASSQDAGGSNQPQHF. CDR3 nucleotide sequence: TGCGCCAGCAGCCAAGATGCAGGGGGGAGCAATCAGCCCCAGCATTTT.

V and J are TRBV2 and TRBJ1-2, with 7 nucleotides matching TRBD1. From germline, CDR1 is SNHLY and CDR2 FYNNEI. V lost 4 bases and J lost 5; bases outside the gene matches: 10. The CDR3 loop spans 15 amino acids. The CDR3 coding sequence is TGTGCCAGCAGTGCAGGGGGTAGCGGGCTTTATGGCTACACCTTC. Translating gives CASSAGGSGLYGYTF.

The chain carries TRBV18 and TRBJ2-5; the D is unclear. Germline V gene lookup returns CDR1 KGHSH and CDR2 LQKENI. The CDR3 has 11 residues. The V and J ends lost 2 bases and 4 bases respectively, with 2 bases between them. CDR3 amino acids: CASSPRETQYF. The CDR3 DNA reads as TGTGCCAGCTCACCAAGAGAGACCCAGTACTTC.

The chain couples TRBV5-5 to TRBJ1-1; D remains unclear. Trimming cost V 1 base and J 4 bases, with 11 bases left between them. Per the germline V gene, CDR1 is SGHKS and CDR2 is YYEKEE (reference sequence). CDR3 length: 14 amino acids. In nucleotides, the CDR3 is TGTGCCAGCAGCTTGATCGGATCGGCCACTGAAGCTTTCTTT. Translating gives CASSLIGSATEAFF. The entire variable domain, with the rest obtained from reference TRBV5-5 and TRBJ1-1, is as follows: DAGVTQSPTHLIKTRGQQVTLRCSPISGHKSVSWYQQVLGQGPQFIFQYYEKEERGRGNFPDRFSARQFPNYSSELNVNALLLGDSALYLCASSLIGSATEAFFGQGTRLTVV.

This chain uses TRBV10-2 with TRBJ2-7, with D uncertain. Germline CDR1 and CDR2: WSHSY and SAAADI. The V and J ends lost 6 bases and 1 base respectively, with 13 bases between them. This CDR3 spans 14 amino acids. DNA for the CDR3: TGCGCCAGCAGGCAAGTGGGCCCTTCCTACGAGCAGTACTTC. It specifies CASRQVGPSYEQYF.

The V gene is TRBV7-2, the J gene TRBJ2-3; D gene uncertain. Trimming removed 1 base from V and 4 bases from J, with 15 bases in between. Germline CDR1 SGHTA, CDR2 FQGNSA. The length of the CDR3 is 16 residues. The CDR3 is CASSLVIRQSPDTQYF. In DNA, the CDR3 is TGTGCCAGCAGCTTAGTCATTCGGCAGTCCCCAGATACGCAGTATTTT.

The rearrangement uses TRBV2 and TRBJ2-1; TRBD2 aligns across 8 bases. The V and J ends lost 1 base and 4 bases, in that order; junction bases with no gene match: 12. This CDR3 is built from 18 residues. Per germline, CDR1 SNHLY and CDR2 FYNNEI. In nucleotides, the CDR3 is TGTGCCAGCAGTGAAGATCATGGAGTAGCGGGGCTGTACAATGAGCAGTTCTTC. This sequence encodes CASSEDHGVAGLYNEQFF.

The CDR3 loop reads CSVPPPGAGTPRLYQPQHF. The CDR3 DNA follows: TGCAGCGTTCCCCCCCCGGGCGCAGGGACCCCCCGGTTATATCAGCCCCAGCATTTT. The rearrangement uses TRBV29-1 and TRBJ1-5; D is perhaps TRBD1 (5 bases). The V gene's germline CDR1 is SQVTM and CDR2 ANQGSEA. Trimming took off 5 bases at V and 5 bases at J, with 31 bases between the two ends. CDR3 length equals 19 residues.